Below, 19 T cell receptor beta chains from the same sample are listed, as sequenced in a study of CD8+ T cells in alopecia areata. cDNA serving as the sequencing template came from extracted, reverse transcribed RNA. Assay: immunoSEQ multiplex PCR; the TCRdb copy retains only in-frame clones and omits some. The data hold fewer than 90,000 clones, with roughly half observed a single time. Material: NKG2D-high CD8+ T cells sorted from blood. These receptors were taken from a human donor with alopecia areata.

This clone is categorized as medium-sized. CDR3 nucleotide sequence: TGTGCCAGCAGCCACCCCCAGCACCAAGCGGATACGCAGTATTTT. Encoded protein: CASSHPQHQADTQYF. The V call is TRBV7-9, the J call TRBJ2-3; D unresolved. The CDR3 extends over 15 amino acids. V lost 5 bases and J lost 6, with 18 bases in between. Germline V CDR1 and CDR2: SEHNR, FQNEAQ (reference sequence).

The rearrangement links TRBV27 to TRBJ1-1, with TRBD1 as a possible D gene (5 bases). Trimming removed 7 bases from V and 4 bases from J, with 10 bases in between. The CDR3 is 12 amino acids. The germline gives CDR1 MNHEY, CDR2 SMNVEV (reference sequence). CDR3 residues: CASIRGGTEAFF. DNA for the CDR3: TGTGCCAGCATACGGGGGGGCACTGAAGCTTTCTTT.

CDR3 in amino acids: CASSLHKDHYEQYF. For the CDR3, the DNA is TGTGCCAGCAGCTTACACAAAGACCACTACGAGCAGTACTTC. The chain combines TRBV7-6 with TRBJ2-7; D gene unclear. Trimming pared 2 bases from V and 3 bases from J, leaving 11 bases between. This CDR3 is 14 amino acids long. From germline, CDR1 is SGHVS and CDR2 FNYEAQ.

The chain employs TRBV2 and TRBJ1-1, with unresolved D. The CDR3 is 13 residues long. V dropped 6 bases and J dropped 1 base, with 9 bases sitting between them. Germline CDR1 SNHLY, CDR2 FYNNEI. CDR3: CASRKSSNTEAFF. CDR3 nucleotide sequence: TGTGCCAGCAGGAAAAGCTCGAACACTGAAGCTTTCTTT.

This clone was observed a handful of times. The gene calls are TRBV14 and TRBJ2-5; D uncertain. The CDR3 runs 13 residues. The V gene's germline CDR1 is SGHDN and CDR2 FVKESK. V shed 1 base and J shed 3 bases, with 6 bases lying between them. The DNA for the CDR3 is TGTGCCAGCAGCCAAGCAGCGAAAGAGACCCAGTACTTC. Translated: CASSQAAKETQYF.

The V gene is TRBV29-1, the J gene TRBJ2-7; the D gene is possibly TRBD1 (7 bases). Per the germline V gene, CDR1 is SQVTM and CDR2 is ANQGSEA. Trimming shortened V by 3 bases and J by 6 bases, and 18 bases separated the two germline ends. The CDR3 sequence is 14 residues long. This chain's CDR3 is CSVDPGDSSTEQYF. The CDR3, as DNA: TGCAGCGTTGATCCGGGGGACAGTTCTACCGAGCAGTACTTC.

This clone was detected only a few times. This chain's CDR3 is CASSLFSETQYF. CDR3 nucleotide sequence: TGTGCCAGCAGTTTATTTTCCGAGACCCAGTACTTC. The chain is built from TRBV28 and TRBJ2-5, with D unresolved. The CDR3 runs 12 residues. The germline V gene has CDR1 MDHEN and CDR2 SYDVKM. The germline V and J ends were trimmed by 1 base and 5 bases, with 5 bases remaining between them. Based on the CDR3 plus reference TRBV28 and TRBJ2-5, the full variable domain is DVKVTQSSRYLVKRTGEKVFLECVQDMDHENMFWYRQDPGLGLRLIYFSYDVKMKEKGDIPEGYSVSREKKERFSLILESASTNQTSMYLCASSLFSETQYFGPGTRLLVL.

This chain links TRBV29-1 with TRBJ2-1; 7 positions match TRBD2. After removal of 5 bases from V and 5 bases from J, the junction contained 3 bases not matched to a gene. The CDR3 has 12 amino acids. From germline, CDR1 is SQVTM and CDR2 ANQGSEA. The CDR3 nucleotides read TGCAGCGTTAGCGGGACCGACAATGAGCAGTTCTTC. Protein sequence: CSVSGTDNEQFF.

The V gene is TRBV28, the J gene TRBJ2-1, with TRBD2 identical over 14 bases. V dropped 2 bases and J dropped 7; count of bases not matched to a gene: 1. The CDR3 sequence is 15 residues long. The V gene's germline CDR1 is MDHEN and CDR2 SYDVKM. The CDR3 reads CASSLRTSGRNEQFF. Here the CDR3 DNA reads TGTGCCAGCAGTTTACGGACTAGCGGGAGGAATGAGCAGTTCTTC.

The chain uses TRBV7-6 and TRBJ2-3; the D gene is possibly TRBD1 (5 bases). V lost 1 base and J lost 0, with 14 bases in between. The CDR3 runs 17 residues. Per germline, CDR1 SGHVS and CDR2 FNYEAQ. This CDR3 reads CASSLELGQASTDTQYF. In nucleotides, the CDR3 is TGTGCCAGCAGCTTAGAATTGGGGCAGGCGAGCACAGATACGCAGTATTTT.

The chain couples TRBV4-2 to TRBJ2-2, with D uncertain. CDR1 is LGHNA, CDR2 YNFKEQ, per germline. V was cut by 1 base and J by 8 bases, with 5 bases left in between. The CDR3 has 12 amino acids. The CDR3 region is CASSQVLGELFF. CDR3 coding DNA: TGTGCCAGCAGCCAAGTTTTAGGGGAGCTGTTTTTT.

This clone was recorded a few times. V is TRBV6-6 and J is TRBJ2-4; no firm D call. V lost 7 bases and J lost 0, with 10 bases in between. CDR3 length equals 14 residues. The germline V gene encodes CDR1 MNHNY and CDR2 SVGAGI (reference sequence). CDR3 protein: CASTAQLAKNIQYF. The CDR3 coding sequence is TGTGCCAGCACGGCACAGCTAGCCAAAAACATTCAGTACTTC.

The J gene is TRBJ2-7, the V gene TRBV7-2, with D possibly being TRBD1 (6 bases). Germline V gene data show CDR1 as SGHTA and CDR2 as FQGNSA. V dropped 0 bases and J dropped 6 bases, with 12 bases sitting between them. CDR3 length: 14 residues. As DNA, the CDR3 is TGTGCCAGCAGCTTAGCCCGGGACATTCTCGAGCAGTACTTC. It specifies CASSLARDILEQYF.

The table lists this clone with a few counts. The chain joins TRBV7-9 to TRBJ1-5; D is undetermined. Trimming cost V 1 base and J 3 bases, with 4 bases left between them. This CDR3 has 13 residues. The germline gives CDR1 SEHNR, CDR2 FQNEAQ (reference sequence). DNA for the CDR3: TGTGCCAGCAGCTTAGGAGACAATCAGCCCCAGCATTTT. It encodes CASSLGDNQPQHF.

This chain joins TRBV30 and TRBJ2-7, with no clear D. The CDR3 extends over 11 amino acids. The germline V and J ends were trimmed by 3 bases and 4 bases, with 7 bases remaining between them. The V gene's germline CDR1 is GTSNPN and CDR2 SVGIG (reference sequence). CDR3 bases: TGTGCCTGGAGGCAGACTTACGAGCAGTACTTC. Amino acids: CAWRQTYEQYF.

The chain has TRBV29-1 and TRBJ2-7; D is unclear. Germline V lookup: CDR1 SQVTM, CDR2 ANQGSEA. CDR3 length: 14 residues. V was shortened by 0 bases and J by 0 bases, with 9 bases between the two germline ends. CDR3 nucleotide sequence: TGCAGCGTTGAAGATCTCAGCACCTCCTACGAGCAGTACTTC. Translating gives CSVEDLSTSYEQYF.

The chain has TRBV27 and TRBJ2-3; TRBD2 might be the D (5 bases). V lost 2 bases and J 5 bases, leaving 8 bases between the germline ends. The CDR3 is made up of 13 amino acids. From germline, CDR1 is MNHEY and CDR2 SMNVEV (reference sequence). CDR3 in DNA: TGTGCCAGCAGTTTACTAGCAGGAGATACGCAGTATTTT. Its translation is CASSLLAGDTQYF.

The gene calls are TRBV30 and TRBJ1-1; D possibly corresponds to TRBD1 (5 bases). Trimming removed 4 bases from V and 7 bases from J, with 16 bases in between. The CDR3 length is 13 residues. Per the germline V gene, CDR1 is GTSNPN and CDR2 is SVGIG (reference sequence). CDR3 in amino acids: CAWKIQGLGEAFF. CDR3 sequence (DNA): TGTGCCTGGAAGATCCAGGGTCTGGGTGAAGCTTTCTTT.

The CDR3 sequence: CASSMVAFVADTQYF. For the CDR3, the DNA is TGTGCCAGTAGTATGGTTGCCTTCGTTGCAGATACGCAGTATTTT. The rearrangement uses TRBV19 and TRBJ2-3, with D unresolved. The germline V gene has CDR1 LNHDA and CDR2 SQIVND (reference sequence). This CDR3 is built from 15 residues. V lost 3 bases to trimming and J lost 4 bases, with 14 bases between them.